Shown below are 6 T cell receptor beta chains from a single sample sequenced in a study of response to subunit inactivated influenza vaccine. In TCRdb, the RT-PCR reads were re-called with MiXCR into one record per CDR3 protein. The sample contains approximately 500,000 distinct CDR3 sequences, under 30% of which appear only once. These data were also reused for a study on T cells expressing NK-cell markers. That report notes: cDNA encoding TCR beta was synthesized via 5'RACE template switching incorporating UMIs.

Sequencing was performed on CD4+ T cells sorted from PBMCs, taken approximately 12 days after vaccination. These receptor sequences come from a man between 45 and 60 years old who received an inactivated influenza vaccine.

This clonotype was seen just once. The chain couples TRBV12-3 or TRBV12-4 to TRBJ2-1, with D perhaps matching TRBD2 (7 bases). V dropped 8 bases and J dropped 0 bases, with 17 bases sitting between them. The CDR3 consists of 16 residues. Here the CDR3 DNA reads TGTGCCAGCCGGAAGGGGGGGCTAAGCTCCTACAATGAGCAGTTCTTC. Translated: CASRKGGLSSYNEQFF.

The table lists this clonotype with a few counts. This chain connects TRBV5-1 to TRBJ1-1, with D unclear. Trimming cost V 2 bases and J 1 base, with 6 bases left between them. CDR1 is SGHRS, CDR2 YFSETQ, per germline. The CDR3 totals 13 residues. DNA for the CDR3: TGCGCCAGCAGCTTCACAGAGAACACTGAAGCTTTCTTT. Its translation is CASSFTENTEAFF. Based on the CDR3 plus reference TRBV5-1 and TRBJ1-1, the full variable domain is KAGVTQTPRYLIKTRGQQVTLSCSPISGHRSVSWYQQTPGQGLQFLFEYFSETQRNKGNFPGRFSGRQFSNSRSEMNVSTLELGDSALYLCASSFTENTEAFFGQGTRLTVV.

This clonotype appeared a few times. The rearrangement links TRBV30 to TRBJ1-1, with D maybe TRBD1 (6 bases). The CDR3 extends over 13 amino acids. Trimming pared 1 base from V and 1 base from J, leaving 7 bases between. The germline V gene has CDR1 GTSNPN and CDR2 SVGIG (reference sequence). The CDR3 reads CAWSEQGNTEAFF. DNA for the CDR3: TGTGCCTGGAGTGAACAGGGGAACACTGAAGCTTTCTTT. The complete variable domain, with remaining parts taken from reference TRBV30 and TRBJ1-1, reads SQTIHQWPATLVQPVGSPLSLECTVEGTSNPNLYWYRQAAGRGLQLLFYSVGIGQISSEVPQNLSASRPQDRQFILSSKKLLLSDSGFYLCAWSEQGNTEAFFGQGTRLTVV.

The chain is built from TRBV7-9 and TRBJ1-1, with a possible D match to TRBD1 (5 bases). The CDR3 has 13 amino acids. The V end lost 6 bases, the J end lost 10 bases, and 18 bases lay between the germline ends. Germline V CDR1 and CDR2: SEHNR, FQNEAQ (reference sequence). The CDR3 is CASSHAAGRGAFF. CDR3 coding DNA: TGTGCCAGCAGTCATGCGGCAGGAAGGGGAGCTTTCTTT.

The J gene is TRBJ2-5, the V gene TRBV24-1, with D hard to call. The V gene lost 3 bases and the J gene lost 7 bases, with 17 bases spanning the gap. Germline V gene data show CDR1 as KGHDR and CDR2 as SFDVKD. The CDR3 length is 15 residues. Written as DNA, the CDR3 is TGTGCCACCAGTGATAATTCCGGGCTCGTCGGGACCCAGTACTTC. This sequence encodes CATSDNSGLVGTQYF.

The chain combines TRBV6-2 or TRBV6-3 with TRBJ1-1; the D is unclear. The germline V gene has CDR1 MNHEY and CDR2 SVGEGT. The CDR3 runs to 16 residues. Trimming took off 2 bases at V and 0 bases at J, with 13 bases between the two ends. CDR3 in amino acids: CASSYPSDGLNTEAFF. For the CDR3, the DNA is TGTGCCAGCAGTTACCCTTCAGACGGTTTGAACACTGAAGCTTTCTTT.